This is a list of T cell receptor beta chains from one sample in a study of T cells after yellow fever vaccination. TCRdb recomputed calls from the 5' RACE reads with MiXCR, one row per CDR3 protein. The sample holds about 160,000 distinct CDR3 sequences, 9.3% seen once. The sequences come from CD8+ T cells sorted from PBMCs, collected 45 days after the yellow fever booster vaccination. The receptors come from a man younger than 35 who received the YFV17D yellow fever vaccine. The CDR3 runs from the conserved cysteine through the conserved F or W. D genes are given only for firm matches. Size tells how often a clone was seen (once, few, many) or the class of an expanded clone, and some rows leave it out.

CDR3aa: CSVEIGNTEAFF
CDR3nt: TGCAGCGTTGAAATAGGGAACACTGAAGCTTTCTTT
j_gene: TRBJ1-1
abundance: many
v_gene: TRBV29-1
len: 12
d_gene: NA

CDR3aa: CAISEPQETQYF
CDR3nt: TGTGCCATCAGTGAACCGCAAGAGACCCAGTACTTC
j_gene: TRBJ2-5
abundance: NA
v_gene: TRBV10-3
len: 12
d_gene: NA

CDR3aa: CASSPDSYSNQPQHF
CDR3nt: TGCGCCAGCAGTCCGGACTCTTATAGCAATCAGCCCCAGCATTTT
j_gene: TRBJ1-5
abundance: NA
v_gene: TRBV4-3
len: 15
d_gene: NA

CDR3aa: CASSQGRVNEQFF
CDR3nt: TGTGCCAGCAGCCAAGGTAGGGTCAATGAGCAGTTCTTC
j_gene: TRBJ2-1
abundance: NA
v_gene: TRBV4-2
len: 13
d_gene: NA

CDR3aa: CSAQGPLDGTYEQYF
CDR3nt: TGCAGTGCTCAAGGACCGCTGGACGGCACCTACGAGCAGTACTTC
j_gene: TRBJ2-7
abundance: NA
v_gene: TRBV20-1
len: 15
d_gene: NA

CDR3aa: CASSGRVTRNEQFF
CDR3nt: TGTGCCAGCAGCGGGCGAGTCACCCGGAATGAGCAGTTCTTC
j_gene: TRBJ2-1
abundance: few
v_gene: TRBV5-5
len: 14
d_gene: NA

CDR3aa: CASSRRDRNEKLFF
CDR3nt: TGTGCCAGCAGCCGACGGGACAGGAATGAAAAACTGTTTTTT
j_gene: TRBJ1-4
abundance: NA
v_gene: TRBV11-1
len: 14
d_gene: TRBD1

CDR3aa: CSVEDHKSSGANVLTF
CDR3nt: TGCAGCGTTGAAGATCATAAAAGCTCTGGGGCCAACGTCCTGACTTTC
j_gene: TRBJ2-6
abundance: NA
v_gene: TRBV29-1
len: 16
d_gene: NA

CDR3aa: CATRPGDPYNEQFF
CDR3nt: TGTGCCACCCGACCCGGGGACCCCTACAATGAGCAGTTCTTC
j_gene: TRBJ2-1
abundance: NA
v_gene: TRBV11-2
len: 14
d_gene: NA

CDR3aa: CASSRDRDLLISYNSPLHF
CDR3nt: TGTGCCAGCAGCCGGGACAGGGACCTCCTCATCTCCTATAATTCACCCCTCCACTTT
j_gene: TRBJ1-6
abundance: NA
v_gene: TRBV7-9
len: 19
d_gene: TRBD1

CDR3aa: CSARPDRGGHGYTF
CDR3nt: TGCAGTGCTAGACCCGACAGGGGGGGGCATGGCTACACCTTC
j_gene: TRBJ1-2
abundance: NA
v_gene: TRBV20-1
len: 14
d_gene: TRBD1